The clone carrying this T cell receptor beta chain was counted many times. The sample originates from a study of breast tumors, draining lymph nodes, adjacent tissues. Trimming shortened V by 1 base and J by 0 bases, and 7 bases separated the two germline ends. CDR3 length equals 14 residues. Germline loops: CDR1 SGHNT, CDR2 YENEEA. TCRdb re-called the multiplex PCR reads with MiXCR, one entry per CDR3 protein. This sample yields tens of thousands of distinct CDR3 sequences, of which 35% to 50% are seen a single time; about 10% belongs to the top ten. V usage is TRBV11-3 and J usage is TRBJ2-7; D call uncertain. This TCR was recovered from a female donor with breast cancer. Some clones in this sample may be carry-over from other donors' samples. The sequenced material came from breast tumor tissue. For the CDR3, the DNA is TGTGCCAGCAGCTTAGGGTTCAACTCCTACGAGCAGTACTTC. Amino acids: CASSLGFNSYEQYF.